The next 18 T cell receptor beta chains were all read from a single sample in a study of CD8 T cells in ankylosing spondylitis. MiXCR, applied by TCRdb to the 5' RACE reads, yields one record per CDR3 protein. The table records 50,000 to 60,000 distinct CDR3 sequences, about 7.8% of them present only once. The specimen sequenced was blood, either unsorted or a sorted T cell fraction (not recorded which). The receptors here all came from a female donor with ankylosing spondylitis or in good health (not recorded which).

This clonotype occurred many times. The rearrangement joins TRBV18 to TRBJ1-1; D gene ambiguous. Germline V gives CDR1 KGHSH, CDR2 LQKENI. The CDR3 runs 16 residues. V was clipped by 0 bases and J by 3 bases, with 14 bases between them. CDR3 sequence reads: CASSPPGSMLDTEAFF. The CDR3 bases are TGTGCCAGCTCACCACCGGGGAGCATGCTGGACACTGAAGCTTTCTTT.

Points on this clonotype: This could be a read error, since a much larger clone is one nucleotide away. For the CDR3, the DNA is TGTGCCAGCAGCAACTACAGGGACGCCGGGGAGCTGTTTTTT. Translation gives CASSNYRDAGELFF. V and J are TRBV7-2 and TRBJ2-2, with D tentatively TRBD1 (6 bases). Germline V gene data show CDR1 as SGHTA and CDR2 as FQGNSA. The CDR3 loop spans 14 amino acids. Trimming cost V 5 bases and J 6 bases, with 13 bases left between them.

This clonotype was observed at least ten times. CDR3 loop: CASRVAGSSVNTEAFF. CDR3 coding DNA: TGTGCCAGCCGCGTGGCAGGGTCGAGTGTGAACACTGAAGCTTTCTTT. The rearrangement joins TRBV5-6 to TRBJ1-1; perhaps TRBD1 as D (5 bases). The germline V gene has CDR1 SGHDT and CDR2 YYEEEE. The V end lost 7 bases, the J end lost 0 bases, and 19 bases lay between the germline ends. The CDR3 has 16 residues.

This clonotype was seen many times. The chain recombines TRBV9 with TRBJ1-1, with 10 bases matching TRBD1. The CDR3 contains 15 residues. The junction had 8 bases not matched to a gene; V was cut back by 4 bases and J by 5 bases. Germline CDR1 is SGDLS and CDR2 is YYNGEE. Here the CDR3 DNA reads TGTGCCAGCAGCTCACGGGACAGGGGAGGAACTGAAGCTTTCTTT. This translates into CASSSRDRGGTEAFF. Combining the CDR3 with reference TRBV9 and TRBJ1-1 gives the whole variable domain DSGVTQTPKHLITATGQRVTLRCSPRSGDLSVYWYQQSLDQGLQFLIQYYNGEERAKGNILERFSAQQFPDLHSELNLSSLELGDSALYFCASSSRDRGGTEAFFGQGTRLTVV.

This clonotype was recorded many times. V is TRBV5-1 and J is TRBJ2-5, with D uncertain. Deletions cut 2 bases from V and 3 bases from J, with 20 bases between. This CDR3 spans 17 amino acids. In germline, CDR1 is SGHRS, CDR2 YFSETQ. As DNA, the CDR3 is TGCGCCAGCAGCTTAGAAGCCCTTGATACAATTAAAGAGACCCAGTACTTC. Translating it yields CASSLEALDTIKETQYF. The full variable domain, its missing parts supplied by reference TRBV5-1 and TRBJ2-5, is KAGVTQTPRYLIKTRGQQVTLSCSPISGHRSVSWYQQTPGQGLQFLFEYFSETQRNKGNFPGRFSGRQFSNSRSEMNVSTLELGDSALYLCASSLEALDTIKETQYFGPGTRLLVL.

This clonotype was observed at least ten times. The J gene is TRBJ1-2, the V gene TRBV28; no firm D call. The CDR3 is 12 amino acids. Germline CDR1 is MDHEN and CDR2 is SYDVKM. V was pared by 5 bases and J by 6 bases, with 10 bases between. CDR3 nucleotides: TGTGCCAGCAGTCCAAGGTGGGATGGCTACACCTTC. It encodes CASSPRWDGYTF.

Worth noting for this clonotype: A much larger clone differs from this one at a single base, so this may be a read error. The chain combines TRBV29-1 with TRBJ2-1; D is ambiguous. The V gene's germline CDR1 is SQVTM and CDR2 ANQGSEA. V was shortened by 3 bases and J by 9 bases, with 15 bases between the two germline ends. This CDR3 is built from 13 residues. The CDR3 spells CSVEFFARSEQFF. The CDR3 DNA reads as TGCAGCGTTGAGTTCTTCGCTCGGAGTGAGCAGTTCTTC.

The chain is built from TRBV7-9 and TRBJ1-4; D call uncertain. This CDR3 has 13 amino acids. The germline CDR1 and CDR2 sequences are SEHNR and FQNEAQ (reference sequence). The ends were cut back, 3 bases at V and 13 bases at J, with 15 bases in the middle. The CDR3 DNA sequence: TGTGCCAGCAGCTTGGTTGGTAGCCGGAGACTGTTTTTT. It is translated as CASSLVGSRRLFF.

V gene TRBV7-9 combines with J gene TRBJ2-7; a possible D gene is TRBD1 (6 bases). The CDR3 extends over 15 amino acids. Trimming took off 1 base at V and 1 base at J, with 11 bases between the two ends. Germline V gives CDR1 SEHNR, CDR2 FQNEAQ (reference sequence). The CDR3 loop is CASSLVRDTSYEQYF. The CDR3 DNA reads TGTGCCAGCAGCTTAGTTAGGGACACTTCCTACGAGCAGTACTTC.

This clonotype was counted many times. The genes are TRBV28 and TRBJ1-1; a possible D gene is TRBD1 (5 bases). The CDR3 is made up of 17 amino acids. V was shortened by 7 bases and J by 10 bases, with 31 bases between the two germline ends. The V gene's germline CDR1 is MDHEN and CDR2 SYDVKM. CDR3 amino acids: CASIPIPGGSLYRGAFF. The CDR3 DNA follows: TGTGCCAGCATCCCTATCCCTGGGGGATCTTTGTACAGAGGAGCTTTCTTT.

Many counts were recorded for this clonotype. The rearrangement uses TRBV11-2 and TRBJ2-1; a weak D match, TRBD1 (6 bases). V gave up 1 base and J gave up 4 bases, with 11 bases separating them. The CDR3 totals 15 residues. CDR1 is SGHAT and CDR2 is FQNNGV in the germline V gene. The CDR3 sequence is CASSLATGQYNEQFF. In DNA form, the CDR3 reads TGTGCCAGCAGCTTAGCAACCGGACAGTACAATGAGCAGTTCTTC. Supplemented by reference TRBV11-2 and TRBJ2-1, the full variable domain reads EAGVAQSPRYKIIEKRQSVAFWCNPISGHATLYWYQQILGQGPKLLIQFQNNGVVDDSQLPKDRFSAERLKGVDSTLKIQPAKLEDSAVYLCASSLATGQYNEQFFGPGTRLTVL.

The sample holds many counts of this clonotype. The CDR3 region has the DNA TGTGCCAGCAGTTTATGGGGAGCGAACGCAGATACGCAGTATTTT. It translates to CASSLWGANADTQYF. The V and J genes are TRBV28 and TRBJ2-3; perhaps TRBD2 as D (5 bases). The CDR3 length is 15 residues. Germline CDR1 MDHEN, CDR2 SYDVKM. V lost 0 bases to trimming and J lost 4 bases, with 11 bases between them.

This clonotype has at least ten counts. This sequence joins TRBV5-1 and TRBJ2-3; the D gene is possibly TRBD2 (6 bases). V gave up 0 bases and J gave up 4 bases, with 9 bases separating them. The CDR3 runs 14 residues. CDR1 is SGHRS, CDR2 YFSETQ, per germline. The CDR3 nucleotides are TGCGCCAGCAGCTTGGAGGACTATCCAGATACGCAGTATTTT. Protein sequence: CASSLEDYPDTQYF. The full variable domain, rest sourced from reference TRBV5-1 and TRBJ2-3, is KAGVTQTPRYLIKTRGQQVTLSCSPISGHRSVSWYQQTPGQGLQFLFEYFSETQRNKGNFPGRFSGRQFSNSRSEMNVSTLELGDSALYLCASSLEDYPDTQYFGPGTRLTVL.

In its sample, this clonotype was seen many times. An end of the junction differs from the germline gene, which may be a read error. The rearrangement links TRBV7-3 to TRBJ2-7; 8 bases are shared with TRBD1. CDR1 is SGHTA and CDR2 is FQGTGA in the germline V gene. This CDR3 has 15 residues. The CDR3 DNA follows: TGTGCCAGCAGCTTACAGGGACAGGCCTCCTCCGAGCAGTACTTC. This sequence encodes CASSLQGQASSEQYF.

The table lists this clonotype with a few counts. The rearrangement uses TRBV15 and TRBJ1-1; D is possibly TRBD1 (6 bases). This CDR3 is 17 amino acids long. Trimming cost V 4 bases and J 1 base, with 19 bases left between them. Germline lookup yields CDR1 LNHNV and CDR2 YYDKDF (reference sequence). DNA of the CDR3: TGTGCCACCAGCAAGGGGGGGCTTAGGAACCGGAACACTGAAGCTTTCTTT. It specifies CATSKGGLRNRNTEAFF.

This chain links TRBV7-2 with TRBJ2-5; unclear D gene. The CDR3 is 12 residues long. With 4 bases removed from V and 1 base from J, the gap between germline ends came to 4 bases. The V gene's germline CDR1 is SGHTA and CDR2 FQGNSA. The CDR3 protein is CASSYFQETQYF. The CDR3 DNA reads as TGTGCCAGCAGCTACTTCCAAGAGACCCAGTACTTC.

This clonotype was observed many times. J is TRBJ2-3 and V is TRBV20-1, with 9 bases fitting TRBD2. Germline lookup yields CDR1 DFQATT and CDR2 SNEGSKA (reference sequence). Unmatched junction bases numbered 3, after V lost 2 bases and J lost 0 bases. The length of the CDR3 is 15 residues. Written as DNA, the CDR3 is TGCAGTGCTAGACTAGCGGGGACTAGCACAGATACGCAGTATTTT. The encoded protein is CSARLAGTSTDTQYF.

This clonotype was recorded at least ten times. As DNA, the CDR3 is TGCAGTGCTAGAGATCTTGGAGGGGGCGGTAATAATTCACCCCTCCACTTT. Protein sequence: CSARDLGGGGNNSPLHF. This chain connects TRBV20-1 to TRBJ1-6; 7 bases agree with TRBD1. The germline CDR1 and CDR2 sequences are DFQATT and SNEGSKA (reference sequence). The CDR3 loop spans 17 amino acids. V lost 0 bases and J lost 5; bases outside the gene matches: 10.